This T cell receptor (beta chain) is drawn from a study of metastatic and nonmetastatic thyroid tumors. Using MiXCR, TCRdb reanalyzed the PCR reads. Found here are about 45,000 clones, about 4.3% of them singletons; the top ten hold roughly a tenth. All patients were untreated before thyroid surgery. This clone has more than one count but fewer than ten. The TCR comes from a female donor with papillary thyroid cancer or a benign thyroid nodule (not recorded which). Some clones in this sample may be carry-over from other donors' samples. The specimen was blood.

The CDR3, as DNA: TGTGCCAGAGGAAGTATTCAAGGTTCACCCCTCCACTTT. This encodes CARGSIQGSPLHF. The chain joins TRBV2 to TRBJ1-6; D unresolved. The CDR3 contains 13 residues. The germline gives CDR1 SNHLY, CDR2 FYNNEI. V lost 9 bases, J lost 9 bases, and 15 bases lay in between.